Shown below are 16 T cell receptor beta chains from a single sample sequenced in a study of cytomegalovirus exposure and HLA in healthy donors. The study ran its PCR with 60 Vbeta and 13 Jbeta primers. Produced via immunoSEQ multiplex PCR; TCRdb's table is partial and in-frame only. The specimen's table records approximately 150,000 clones. The sample comprised PBMCs. The source of these receptors is a woman aged 18-29 years in good health and CMV-seronegative.

V gene TRBV27 combines with J gene TRBJ2-6, with D hard to call. This CDR3 is 17 amino acids long. Trimming removed 1 base from V and 0 bases from J, with 10 bases in between. Germline values: CDR1 MNHEY, CDR2 SMNVEV (reference sequence). This CDR3 is CASSLFPGDSGANVLTF. The CDR3, as DNA: TGTGCCAGCAGTTTATTCCCGGGTGACTCTGGGGCCAACGTCCTGACTTTC.

This chain uses TRBV9 with TRBJ1-1; TRBD1 is a possible D gene (6 bases). With 0 bases removed from V and 0 bases from J, the gap between germline ends came to 9 bases. Germline CDR1 and CDR2: SGDLS and YYNGEE. There are 15 residues in the CDR3. The CDR3 region is CASSVAGQMNTEAFF. DNA of the CDR3: TGTGCCAGCAGCGTAGCTGGACAGATGAACACTGAAGCTTTCTTT.

The chain links TRBV7-3 to TRBJ1-3; D call uncertain. Trimming took off 5 bases at V and 0 bases at J, with 5 bases between the two ends. This CDR3 has 13 residues. The germline V gene has CDR1 SGHTA and CDR2 FQGTGA. DNA of the CDR3: TGTGCCAGCAGCCCACACTCTGGAAACACCATATATTTT. This gives the protein CASSPHSGNTIYF.

V usage is TRBV10-3 and J usage is TRBJ2-5; 10 bases match TRBD2. This CDR3 has 13 residues. Germline CDR1 reads ENHRY; CDR2 reads SYGVKD. V was clipped by 10 bases and J by 5 bases; unmatched bases: 7. The CDR3 reads CASTGTSAETQYF. CDR3 coding DNA: TGTGCCAGTACCGGGACTAGCGCGGAGACCCAGTACTTC.

This chain uses TRBV5-5 with TRBJ2-7, with TRBD1 matching 7 bases. V lost 2 bases, J lost 0 bases, and 2 bases stayed unmatched. The length of the CDR3 is 14 residues. Germline values: CDR1 SGHKS, CDR2 YYEKEE (reference sequence). CDR3 nucleotide sequence: TGTGCCAGCAGCTTAGGGACAGTCTCCTACGAGCAGTACTTC. Its protein product is CASSLGTVSYEQYF. Using reference TRBV5-5 and TRBJ2-7 for the parts outside the CDR3, the full variable domain is DAGVTQSPTHLIKTRGQQVTLRCSPISGHKSVSWYQQVLGQGPQFIFQYYEKEERGRGNFPDRFSARQFPNYSSELNVNALLLGDSALYLCASSLGTVSYEQYFGPGTRLTVT.

The chain recombines TRBV6-5 with TRBJ1-5; D is uncertain. Deletions cut 2 bases from V and 5 bases from J, with 7 bases between. The CDR3 consists of 13 residues. Germline loops: CDR1 MNHEY, CDR2 SVGAGI. CDR3 residues: CASSYTRDQPQHF. The CDR3 bases are TGTGCCAGCAGTTACACCCGGGATCAGCCCCAGCATTTT.

The chain is built from TRBV7-9 and TRBJ2-7; TRBD1 might be the D (6 bases). The V gene lost 5 bases and the J gene lost 0 bases, with 20 bases spanning the gap. CDR1 is SEHNR, CDR2 FQNEAQ, per germline (reference sequence). This CDR3 region has 17 residues. The CDR3 nucleotides are TGTGCCAGCAGCCGACTGGACGGGCAGGGGCCCTCCTACGAGCAGTACTTC. This encodes CASSRLDGQGPSYEQYF.

The J gene is TRBJ2-3, the V gene TRBV27; TRBD2 agrees at 8 bases. Trimming took 5 bases from V and 2 from J; bases not matched to a gene: 9. Per the germline V gene, CDR1 is MNHEY and CDR2 is SMNVEV (reference sequence). The length of the CDR3 is 16 residues. Written as DNA, the CDR3 is TGTGCCAGCAGTGCCGGGACTAGACCGTCCACAGATACGCAGTATTTT. Residues: CASSAGTRPSTDTQYF.

The chain combines TRBV5-8 with TRBJ2-7, with TRBD2 as a possible D gene (5 bases). This CDR3 comprises 14 residues. CDR1 and CDR2 from the germline V gene are SGHTS and YDEGEE. With 1 base removed from V and 9 bases from J, the gap between germline ends came to 17 bases. In DNA, the CDR3 is TGTGCCAGCAGCTTGACGGGGAGCCAGATTGGGCAGTACGTC. Its protein product is CASSLTGSQIGQYV.

This chain uses TRBV19 with TRBJ2-1; TRBD2 matches 14 bases. The CDR3 runs to 21 residues. In germline, CDR1 is LNHDA, CDR2 SQIVND (reference sequence). V shed 5 bases, J shed 0 bases, and the junction held 15 bases outside the gene matches. CDR3 protein: CASSLGRWTSGRNSSYNEQFF. DNA of the CDR3: TGTGCCAGTAGTCTTGGCCGATGGACTAGCGGGAGGAATAGCTCCTACAATGAGCAGTTCTTC.

This sequence joins TRBV5-4 and TRBJ1-1; possibly TRBD1 for D (6 bases). Trimming pared 0 bases from V and 0 bases from J, leaving 9 bases between. The CDR3 sequence is 15 residues long. Germline CDR1 reads SGHNT; CDR2 reads YYREEE (reference sequence). The CDR3 region is CASSLAGTMNTEAFF. DNA of the CDR3: TGTGCCAGCAGCTTGGCCGGGACAATGAACACTGAAGCTTTCTTT.

The chain uses TRBV7-9 and TRBJ1-1; 7 bases fit TRBD1. Germline V CDR1 and CDR2: SEHNR, FQNEAQ (reference sequence). CDR3 length: 16 residues. The V segment lost 1 base and the J segment 3 bases; nucleotides outside the gene matches: 8. The CDR3 sequence: CASSLVRGPLDTEAFF. The CDR3 nucleotides read TGTGCCAGCAGCTTAGTAAGGGGGCCCCTCGACACTGAAGCTTTCTTT.

The chain is built from TRBV19 and TRBJ2-3; 8 bases map to TRBD2. Germline V gene lookup returns CDR1 LNHDA and CDR2 SQIVND (reference sequence). J gave up 3 bases and V 4 bases, and 6 bases lay outside the gene matches. This CDR3 is built from 15 residues. The CDR3 region has the DNA TGTGCCAGTAGTAGAGCGGGAGCTCGAACAGATACGCAGTATTTT. Amino acids: CASSRAGARTDTQYF.

CDR3: CASSPPATGGVGNTIYF. The CDR3 coding sequence is TGTGCCAGCTCACCACCGGCGACAGGGGGAGTTGGAAACACCATATATTTT. The chain couples TRBV18 to TRBJ1-3; 9 bases are shared with TRBD1. CDR1 and CDR2 (germline): KGHSH, LQKENI. The V segment lost 0 bases and the J segment 3 bases; nucleotides outside the gene matches: 6. CDR3 size: 17 residues.

This sequence joins TRBV30 and TRBJ2-5, with D possibly matching TRBD2 (6 bases). This CDR3 has 13 residues. The V gene's germline CDR1 is GTSNPN and CDR2 SVGIG (reference sequence). Deletions cut 3 bases from V and 4 bases from J, with 12 bases between. The CDR3 nucleotides are TGTGCCTGGAGCCGGGGAGGAGGAGAGACCCAGTACTTC. Protein: CAWSRGGGETQYF.

This chain uses TRBV6-5 with TRBJ2-7, with 9 bases lining up with TRBD2. The CDR3 has 16 amino acids. With V trimmed by 0 bases and J by 6 bases, 9 bases remained unmatched. Germline V gene data show CDR1 as MNHEY and CDR2 as SVGAGI. The DNA for the CDR3 is TGTGCCAGCAGTTACTCCCCTAGCGGGATTGTTTCCGAGCAGTACTTC. Residues: CASSYSPSGIVSEQYF.